Below, 14 T cell receptor beta chains from the same sample are listed, as sequenced in a study of blood T cell repertoires in COVID-19. The table came from immunoSEQ multiplex PCR; TCRdb's copy has only in-frame clones and leaves some out. The sample includes about 110,000 clones, roughly 82% of them seen just once. Specimen: peripheral blood. Receptors were obtained from a woman aged 55-75 years with acute or convalescent COVID-19.

This clone was detected a few times. The chain uses TRBV2 and TRBJ1-4, with D possibly matching TRBD1 (5 bases). Trimming removed 0 bases at V and 8 bases at J, with 16 bases between. The CDR3 is 16 residues long. The germline V gene has CDR1 SNHLY and CDR2 FYNNEI. In nucleotides, the CDR3 is TGTGCCAGCAGTGAAGCAGGAGCAGGGCGCAAAGAAAAACTGTTTTTT. Translating gives CASSEAGAGRKEKLFF.

To note about this clone: Relative to the germline gene, one junction end is altered; a read error may explain this. The rearrangement links TRBV5-3 to TRBJ1-3; D is unresolved. TRBV5-3 is known as an ORF, though its function is uncertain. The CDR3 is 11 residues long. The CDR3 is CPRGLGNTIYF. Here the CDR3 DNA reads TGCCCTCGGGGTCTAGGAAACACCATATATTTT.

The chain combines TRBV7-9 with TRBJ2-5; 12 bases map to TRBD2. The CDR3 runs 16 residues. V gave up 5 bases and J gave up 1 base; unmatched junction bases: 5. The germline gives CDR1 SEHNR, CDR2 FQNEAQ (reference sequence). The CDR3 is CASSPGLAGFQETQYF. The CDR3 nucleotides are TGTGCCAGCAGCCCCGGACTAGCGGGGTTCCAAGAGACCCAGTACTTC. The full variable domain, its missing parts supplied by reference TRBV7-9 and TRBJ2-5, is DTGVSQNPRHKITKRGQNVTFRCDPISEHNRLYWYRQTLGQGPEFLTYFQNEAQLEKSRLLSDRFSAERPKGSFSTLEIQRTEQGDSAMYLCASSPGLAGFQETQYFGPGTRLLVL.

The chain is built from TRBV6-2 or TRBV6-3 and TRBJ2-6; D is possibly TRBD1 (5 bases). Trimming pared 5 bases from V and 0 bases from J, leaving 8 bases between. Germline V gene lookup returns CDR1 MNHEY and CDR2 SVGEGT. This CDR3 spans 15 amino acids. CDR3 bases: TGTGCCAGCAGTGTAACAGGCTCTGGGGCCAACGTCCTGACTTTC. Its protein is CASSVTGSGANVLTF.

V and J are TRBV5-1 and TRBJ1-6; 7 positions match TRBD1. Looked up from germline, CDR1 is SGHRS and CDR2 is YFSETQ. The CDR3 is 15 amino acids. V was pared by 1 base and J by 9 bases, with 7 bases of the junction left unmatched. The CDR3: CASSLTGQSSSPLHF. The CDR3 nucleotides read TGCGCCAGCAGCTTGACGGGACAGTCCTCTTCACCCCTCCACTTT.

This clone was counted once. V usage is TRBV2 and J usage is TRBJ2-6, with TRBD1 identical over 8 bases. Germline CDR1 SNHLY, CDR2 FYNNEI. V trimming: 6 bases; J trimming: 2 bases; junction bases outside the gene matches: 0. CDR3 size: 14 residues. CDR3 amino acids: CASSRGPGANVLTF. The CDR3 DNA reads as TGTGCCAGCAGCAGGGGGCCTGGGGCCAACGTCCTGACTTTC.

There are a few counts of this clone. J is TRBJ2-3 and V is TRBV4-1; 8 nucleotides align to TRBD1. CDR3 length: 16 amino acids. The V segment lost 0 bases and the J segment 0 bases; nucleotides outside the gene matches: 2. The germline gives CDR1 MGHRA, CDR2 YSYEKL. Written as DNA, the CDR3 is TGCGCCAGCAGCCAAGAGACAGGGGCTAGCACAGATACGCAGTATTTT. The encoded protein is CASSQETGASTDTQYF.

The chain employs TRBV29-1 and TRBJ2-5; D perhaps matches TRBD1 (8 bases). Trimming took 7 bases from V and 4 from J, leaving 16 bases between them. Germline assignment: CDR1 SQVTM and CDR2 ANQGSEA. The length of the CDR3 is 13 residues. CDR3 sequence: CSGGQGGAETQYF. As DNA, the CDR3 is TGCAGCGGTGGACAGGGAGGGGCAGAGACCCAGTACTTC.

This rearrangement joins TRBV3-1 (or the pseudogene TRBV3-2) to TRBJ1-1; no firm D call. The V end lost 0 bases, the J end lost 6 bases, and 11 bases lay between the germline ends. The CDR3 is 14 amino acids. CDR1 is LGHDT, CDR2 YNNKEL, per germline (reference sequence). CDR3 protein: CASSQDRFSSEAFF. Written as DNA, the CDR3 is TGTGCCAGCAGCCAAGATCGATTCAGTTCTGAAGCTTTCTTT.

The genes are TRBV18 and TRBJ1-1, with D maybe TRBD1 (5 bases). The CDR3 sequence is 14 residues long. Germline assignment: CDR1 KGHSH and CDR2 LQKENI. V was clipped by 2 bases and J by 4 bases, with 11 bases between them. CDR3 amino acids: CASSPGAGVTEAFF. The CDR3 region has the DNA TGTGCCAGCTCACCAGGGGCGGGGGTCACTGAAGCTTTCTTT.

This chain joins TRBV5-8 and TRBJ2-5, with a weak D call TRBD2 (6 bases). The CDR3 totals 15 residues. The V gene's germline CDR1 is SGHTS and CDR2 YDEGEE. Trimming left V 4 bases short and J 4 bases short, with 17 bases between. The CDR3 here is CASSRGGRRGETQYF. The CDR3 DNA follows: TGTGCCAGCAGCCGTGGTGGCCGGAGGGGAGAGACCCAGTACTTC.

This clone has just one count. The genes are TRBV28 and TRBJ2-7; TRBD1 is a possible D gene (5 bases). The germline CDR1 and CDR2 sequences are MDHEN and SYDVKM. This CDR3 is 14 amino acids long. The V end was cut by 6 bases, the J end by 4 bases, with 16 bases between. CDR3 residues: CASRGPLPLYEQYF. CDR3 in DNA: TGTGCCAGCAGGGGGCCTCTCCCATTATACGAGCAGTACTTC.

The J gene is TRBJ1-2, the V gene TRBV5-4; D unclear. V dropped 0 bases and J dropped 1 base, with 13 bases sitting between them. The germline V gene encodes CDR1 SGHNT and CDR2 YYREEE (reference sequence). The CDR3 has 16 amino acids. The DNA for the CDR3 is TGTGCCAGCAGCTTGGCAACAGATGAAGTTAACTATGGCTACACCTTC. Encoded protein: CASSLATDEVNYGYTF.

This clone occurred a few times. V and J are TRBV9 and TRBJ1-6; D might be TRBD1 (5 bases). The germline CDR1 and CDR2 sequences are SGDLS and YYNGEE. V was cut by 0 bases and J by 10 bases, with 11 bases left in between. This CDR3 region has 14 residues. DNA of the CDR3: TGTGCCAGCAGCGTAGATAAGGGGCGGTCACCCCTCCACTTT. Its protein product is CASSVDKGRSPLHF.